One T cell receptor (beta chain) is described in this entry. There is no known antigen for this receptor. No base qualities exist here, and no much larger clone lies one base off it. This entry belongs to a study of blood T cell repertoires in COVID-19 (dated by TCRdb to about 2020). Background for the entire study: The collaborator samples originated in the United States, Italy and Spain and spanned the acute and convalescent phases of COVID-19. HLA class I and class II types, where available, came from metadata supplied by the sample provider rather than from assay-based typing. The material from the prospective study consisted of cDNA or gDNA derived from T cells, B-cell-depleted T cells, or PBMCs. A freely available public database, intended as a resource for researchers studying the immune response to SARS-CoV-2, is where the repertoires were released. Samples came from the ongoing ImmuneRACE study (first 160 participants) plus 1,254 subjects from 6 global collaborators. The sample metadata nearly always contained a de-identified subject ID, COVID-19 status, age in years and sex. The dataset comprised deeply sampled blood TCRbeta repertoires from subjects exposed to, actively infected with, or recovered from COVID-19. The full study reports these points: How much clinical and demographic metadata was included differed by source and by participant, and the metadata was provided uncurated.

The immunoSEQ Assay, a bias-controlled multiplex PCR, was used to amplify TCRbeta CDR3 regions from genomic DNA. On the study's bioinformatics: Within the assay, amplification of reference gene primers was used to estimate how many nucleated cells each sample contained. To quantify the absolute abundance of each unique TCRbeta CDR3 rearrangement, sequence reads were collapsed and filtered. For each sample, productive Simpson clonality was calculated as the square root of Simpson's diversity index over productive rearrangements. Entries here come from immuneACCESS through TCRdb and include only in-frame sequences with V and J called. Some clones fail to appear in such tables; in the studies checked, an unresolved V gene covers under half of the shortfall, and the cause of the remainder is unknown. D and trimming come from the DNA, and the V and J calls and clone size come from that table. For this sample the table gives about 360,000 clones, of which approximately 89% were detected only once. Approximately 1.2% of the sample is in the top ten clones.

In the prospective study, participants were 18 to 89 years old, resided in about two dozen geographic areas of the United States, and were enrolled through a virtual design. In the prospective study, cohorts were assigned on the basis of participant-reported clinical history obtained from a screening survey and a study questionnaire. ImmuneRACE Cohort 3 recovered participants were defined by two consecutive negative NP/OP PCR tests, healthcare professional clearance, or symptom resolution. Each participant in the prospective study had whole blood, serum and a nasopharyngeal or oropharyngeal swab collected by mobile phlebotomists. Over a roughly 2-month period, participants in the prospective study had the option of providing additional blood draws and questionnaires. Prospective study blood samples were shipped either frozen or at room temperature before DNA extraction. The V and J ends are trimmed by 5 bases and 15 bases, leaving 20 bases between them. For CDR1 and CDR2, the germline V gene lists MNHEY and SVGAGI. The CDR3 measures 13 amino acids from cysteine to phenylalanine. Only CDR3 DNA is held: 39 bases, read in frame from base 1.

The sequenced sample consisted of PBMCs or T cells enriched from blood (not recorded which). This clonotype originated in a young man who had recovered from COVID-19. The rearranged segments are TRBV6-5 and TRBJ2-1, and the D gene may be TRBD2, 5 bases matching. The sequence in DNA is TGTGCCAGCAGTCCCCAAACACTAGTCGAACGGTTCTTC. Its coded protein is CASSPQTLVERFF.